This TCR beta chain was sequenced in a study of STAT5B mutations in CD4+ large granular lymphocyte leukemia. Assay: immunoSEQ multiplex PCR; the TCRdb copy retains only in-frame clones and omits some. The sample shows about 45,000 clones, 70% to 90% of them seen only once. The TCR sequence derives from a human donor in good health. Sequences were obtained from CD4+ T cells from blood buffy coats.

CDR3 residues: CASSRQREDEQYF. For the CDR3, the DNA is TGCGCCAGCAGCCGCCAGCGGGAGGACGAGCAGTACTTC. The chain carries TRBV5-1 and TRBJ2-7; 9 bases fit TRBD2. The CDR3 consists of 13 residues. The V segment lost 4 bases and the J segment 5 bases; nucleotides outside the gene matches: 4. The germline gives CDR1 SGHRS, CDR2 YFSETQ.